These T cell receptor beta chains were read from a single sample in a study of shared clonotypes between healthy human individuals. Profiling relied on immunoSEQ multiplex PCR, and the TCRdb table lists in-frame clones only, not all of them. The repertoire holds about 2.4 million clones, over 85% seen once, with about 0.38% in the top ten. Sequencing was carried out using naive CD4+ T cells from PBMCs. The receptor set was obtained from a man younger than 35 in good health. Some clones in this sample may be carry-over from other donors' samples. CDR3s include the opening cysteine and the closing phenylalanine or tryptophan. A D gene is named only where the DNA matches it firmly. The listing skips clone size in some rows; elsewhere it reads once, few, many or a size class.

>TRBJ2-3|.|13|.|TRBV2
TGTGCCATTACGGACAGGGAGGGTCTACCGCAGTATTTT
CAITDREGLPQYF
>TRBJ1-1|.|15|.|TRBV6-5
TGTGCCAGCAGTTCCCCAGGGGATGGGAACACTGAAGCTTTCTTT
CASSSPGDGNTEAFF
>TRBJ2-1|.|16|TRBD2|TRBV10-3
TGTGCCATCAGAGAATCCGGGACTAGCTTTTACAATGAGCAGTTCTTC
CAIRESGTSFYNEQFF
>TRBJ1-1|.|13|.|TRBV7-9
TGTGCCAGCAGCTTAGGAGGGGGGATAAAAGCTTTCTTT
CASSLGGGIKAFF
>TRBJ2-7|.|12|.|TRBV18
TGTGCCAGCTCTCCGAATCTCTACGAGCAGTACTTC
CASSPNLYEQYF
>TRBJ1-5|.|12|.|TRBV7-9
TGTGCCAGCAGCTTCCCGGGTCAGCCCCAGCATTTT
CASSFPGQPQHF
>TRBJ2-3|.|16|TRBD1|TRBV5-3
TGTGCCAGAAGCTTTTGTTACGACAGGGATTCAGATACGCAGTATTTT
CARSFCYDRDSDTQYF
>TRBJ1-1|few|13|.|TRBV29-1
TGCAGCGTTGAGCGCAGAACGAACACTGAAGCTTTCTTT
CSVERRTNTEAFF
>TRBJ2-3|.|12|.|TRBV9
TGTGCCAGCAGCCCTTACTTTGATACGCAGTATTTT
CASSPYFDTQYF
>TRBJ2-1|.|14|TRBD2|TRBV9
TGTGCCAGCAGCGGAATAGCGGGGGACAATGAGCAGTTCTTC
CASSGIAGDNEQFF
>TRBJ2-1|.|17|TRBD1|TRBV5-1
TGCGCCAGCAGCTTCTGGACGACAGGGCTCTCCTACAATGAGCAGTTCTTC
CASSFWTTGLSYNEQFF
>TRBJ2-1|.|15|TRBD2|TRBV11-2
TGTGCCAGCAGCCCGGGACTAGCGAGTTACAATGAGCAGTTCTTC
CASSPGLASYNEQFF
>TRBJ2-1|.|16|TRBD2|TRBV28
TGTGCCAGCAGTTCTCGACTAGCGAGCTCCTACAATGAGCAGTTCTTC
CASSSRLASSYNEQFF
>TRBJ1-1|.|14|.|TRBV4-2
TGTGCCAGCAGCCAAGTTACGGCGAACACTGAAGCTTTCTTT
CASSQVTANTEAFF
>TRBJ1-1|few|14|.|TRBV16
TGTGCCAGCAGCCCCGTCGGGCAGGGCACTGAAGCTTTCTTT
CASSPVGQGTEAFF
>TRBJ1-2|.|12|.|TRBV6-6
TGTGCCAGCAGTCAGGGGTCGAGTGGCTACACCTTC
CASSQGSSGYTF
>TRBJ1-3|once|12|.|TRBV9
TGTGCCAGCAGCGCCTACGGAAACACCATATATTTT
CASSAYGNTIYF
>TRBJ2-2|.|16|TRBD1|TRBV7-9
TGTGCCAGCAGCTTAAAGGACAGGGGGCCGGCCGGGGAGCTGTTTTTT
CASSLKDRGPAGELFF
>TRBJ2-1|.|16|TRBD2|TRBV4-1
TGCGCCAGCAGCCCCCGACTAGCGGGACGCCGGGATGAGCAGTTCTTC
CASSPRLAGRRDEQFF
>TRBJ2-5|.|12|.|TRBV6-1
TGTGCCAGCAGTGAAGGTCCGGAGACCCAGTACTTC
CASSEGPETQYF
>TRBJ2-3|.|12|.|TRBV7-9
TGTGCCAGCAGCTTAAATGCAGATACGCAGTATTTT
CASSLNADTQYF
>TRBJ2-7|.|16|.|TRBV27
TGTGCCAGCAGTTTACAGTTTGTGGGGCATGCCTACGAGCAGTACTTC
CASSLQFVGHAYEQYF
>TRBJ2-7|.|16|TRBD1|TRBV11-2
TGTGCCAGCAGATCTTCCCCCCGGACAGGGTCATACGAGCAGTACTTC
CASRSSPRTGSYEQYF
>TRBJ1-1|few|13|.|TRBV5-1
TGCGCCAGCAGCTTGGTGAGGGACACTGAAGCTTTCTTT
CASSLVRDTEAFF
>TRBJ1-6|once|13|.|TRBV4-2
TGTGCCAGCAGCCAGCCCCAGGGTTCACCCCTCCACTTT
CASSQPQGSPLHF
>TRBJ1-5|.|13|.|TRBV7-9
TGTGCCAGCAGCCAGGGGACGGATCAGCCCCAGCATTTT
CASSQGTDQPQHF
>TRBJ1-4|.|13|.|TRBV15
TGTGCCACCAGCAGAGGTCGGGGGTCGGAACTGTTTTTT
CATSRGRGSELFF
>TRBJ1-5|.|15|.|TRBV7-8
TGTGCCAGCAGCTTAGTAGGACAAAGCAATCAGCCCCAGCATTTT
CASSLVGQSNQPQHF
>TRBJ1-5|.|17|.|TRBV6-1
TGTGCCAGCAGTGAAGTGGCAGGGTGGGTCCCAAATCAGCCCCAGCATTTT
CASSEVAGWVPNQPQHF
>TRBJ2-1|.|17|.|TRBV6-1
TGTGCCAGCAGTGACCCGGGACTTTCCCGGTCCTACAATGAGCAGTTCTTC
CASSDPGLSRSYNEQFF
>TRBJ1-1|.|14|.|TRBV4-3
TGCGCCAGCAGCCAAGAAGGGGGAAGGCTCGGAGCTTTCTTT
CASSQEGGRLGAFF
>TRBJ2-7|.|14|TRBD1|TRBV10-3
TGTGCCATCAGTGGGGGGACAGGGCCCTACGAGCAGTACTTC
CAISGGTGPYEQYF